The 20 T cell receptor beta chains in this list originate from one sample, sequenced in a study of T cell responses to AZD1222 COVID-19 vaccine (dated by TCRdb to the early 2020s). Preparation of the library involved the immunoSEQ multiplex PCR assay. TCRdb retrieved this table from immuneACCESS and kept in-frame rearrangements only. Not all clones are present; in checked studies, unresolved V genes account for under half, and no reason is known for the remainder. The sample contains 150,000 to 200,000 clones, over 70% of them found a single time. Clones ranked in the top ten supply 2.5% to 3% of the sample. What this sample's time point label stands for: baseline before first vaccination. This specimen's treatment or condition label, per the study, means: meningococcal conjugate vaccine given as trial control. Source: peripheral blood, taken on day 0 of MenACWY control vaccination. Receptors were obtained from an adult in good health.

This clone was recorded a few times. The genes are TRBV5-1 and TRBJ2-1; TRBD2 agrees at 13 bases. In germline, CDR1 is SGHRS, CDR2 YFSETQ. After removal of 3 bases from V and 10 bases from J, the junction contained 1 base not matched to a gene. The CDR3 is made up of 13 amino acids. The DNA for the CDR3 is TGCGCCAGCAGCTGGGGACTAGCGGGGGAGCAGTTCTTC. Its translation is CASSWGLAGEQFF.

The genes are TRBV3-1 (or the pseudogene TRBV3-2) and TRBJ1-2, with unresolved D. Trimming stripped 2 bases from V and 4 bases from J, with 8 bases between. Germline loops: CDR1 LGHDT, CDR2 YNNKEL (reference sequence). This CDR3 spans 13 amino acids. The CDR3 sequence: CASSQSEVYGYTF. The CDR3 coding sequence is TGTGCCAGCAGCCAATCCGAGGTCTATGGCTACACCTTC.

This clone was seen a handful of times. This rearrangement joins TRBV12-3 or TRBV12-4 to TRBJ1-2; no firm D call. Trimming stripped 5 bases from V and 2 bases from J, with 9 bases between. CDR3 length equals 13 residues. The CDR3 here is CASSLAVNYGYTF. The CDR3 DNA follows: TGTGCCAGCAGTCTGGCCGTAAACTATGGCTACACCTTC.

This sequence joins TRBV7-9 and TRBJ2-5; 7 bases align to TRBD1. The CDR3 covers 13 residues. V shed 6 bases, J shed 5 bases, and the junction held 6 bases outside the gene matches. CDR1 and CDR2 from the germline V gene are SEHNR and FQNEAQ (reference sequence). The CDR3 DNA reads TGTGCCAGCAGTTTCGGGACAGCGGAGACCCAGTACTTC. This gives the protein CASSFGTAETQYF.

This chain uses TRBV11-2 with TRBJ2-7, with 11 bases matching TRBD2. In germline, CDR1 is SGHAT, CDR2 FQNNGV. The CDR3 covers 14 residues. J was trimmed by 2 bases and V by 5 bases; bases with no gene match: 2. The chain's CDR3 is CASSAGLAAYEQYF. The CDR3 DNA reads as TGTGCCAGCAGCGCGGGACTAGCGGCCTACGAGCAGTACTTC.

The chain uses TRBV19 and TRBJ1-2, with 12 nucleotides matching TRBD1. V shed 6 bases, J shed 7 bases, and the junction held 6 bases outside the gene matches. The CDR3 is made up of 14 amino acids. CDR1 is LNHDA, CDR2 SQIVND, per germline (reference sequence). The DNA for the CDR3 is TGTGCCAGTAGCCAGGGACAGGGGGCGCCTGGCTACACCTTC. Translation gives CASSQGQGAPGYTF.

The J gene is TRBJ2-7, the V gene TRBV18, with D perhaps assigned TRBD1 or TRBD2 (5 bases each). The CDR3 loop spans 13 amino acids. Germline loops: CDR1 KGHSH, CDR2 LQKENI. Trimming removed 8 bases from V and 5 bases from J, with 16 bases in between. The chain's CDR3 is CASQPTEGNEQYF. The CDR3, as DNA: TGTGCCAGCCAACCGACAGAGGGGAACGAGCAGTACTTC.

The gene calls are TRBV6-5 and TRBJ2-7; 8 bases map to TRBD2. Germline V lookup: CDR1 MNHEY, CDR2 SVGAGI. This CDR3 has 15 residues. V gave up 7 bases and J gave up 2 bases; unmatched junction bases: 10. CDR3 loop: CASISGGAGTYEQYF. The CDR3 DNA sequence: TGTGCCAGCATCTCCGGGGGGGCGGGAACCTACGAGCAGTACTTC.

This chain connects TRBV10-3 to TRBJ2-7; 13 nucleotides line up with TRBD2. The germline gives CDR1 ENHRY, CDR2 SYGVKD. Germline trimming cut 6 bases from V and 2 bases from J; bases unmatched to any gene: 4. The CDR3 is 15 residues long. Here the CDR3 reads CAIRGGLAGPYEQYF. In DNA form, the CDR3 reads TGTGCCATCAGGGGGGGACTAGCGGGACCCTACGAGCAGTACTTC.

The V gene is TRBV2, the J gene TRBJ1-1; TRBD1 agrees at 7 bases. V shed 6 bases, J shed 7 bases, and the junction held 8 bases outside the gene matches. The CDR3 has 13 amino acids. Germline CDR1 and CDR2: SNHLY and FYNNEI. The CDR3: CASRLLRDSEAFF. CDR3 in DNA: TGTGCCAGCAGGCTACTCCGGGACAGTGAAGCTTTCTTT.

A single count supports this clone. The V gene is TRBV7-9, the J gene TRBJ1-3; no clear D gene. The ends were cut back, 6 bases at V and 1 base at J, with 13 bases in the middle. The CDR3 extends over 15 amino acids. Looked up from germline, CDR1 is SEHNR and CDR2 is FQNEAQ (reference sequence). The CDR3 bases are TGTGCCAGCAGTACCTACCTGAATTCTGGAAACACCATATATTTT. It codes for CASSTYLNSGNTIYF.

This chain joins TRBV7-9 and TRBJ2-1; TRBD1 agrees at 7 bases. Germline V gene lookup returns CDR1 SEHNR and CDR2 FQNEAQ (reference sequence). The CDR3 has 15 residues. The V gene end was trimmed by 2 bases and the J gene end by 4 bases; junction bases not matched to a gene: 5. The CDR3 loop is CASSLSEQGYNEQFF. CDR3 DNA sequence: TGTGCCAGCAGCTTATCAGAACAGGGGTACAATGAGCAGTTCTTC.

The rearrangement joins TRBV4-2 to TRBJ1-1; D perhaps matches TRBD1 (6 bases). The CDR3 sequence is 15 residues long. V lost 0 bases and J 6 bases, leaving 14 bases between the germline ends. CDR1 LGHNA and CDR2 YNFKEQ come from the germline V gene. The CDR3 region is CASSQDLEGGSEAFF. For the CDR3, the DNA is TGTGCCAGCAGCCAAGATCTAGAGGGGGGCTCTGAAGCTTTCTTT.

The genes are TRBV19 and TRBJ2-2; tentatively, D is TRBD1 (7 bases). The CDR3 spans 16 residues. The germline CDR1 and CDR2 sequences are LNHDA and SQIVND (reference sequence). V was trimmed by 3 bases and J by 4 bases, leaving 15 bases between them. CDR3 residues: CASSILTGDFTGELFF. In nucleotides, the CDR3 is TGTGCCAGTAGTATCTTAACAGGGGACTTCACCGGGGAGCTGTTTTTT.

About this clone itself: Other DNA variants within this sample encode the same CDR3. The J gene is TRBJ1-5, the V gene TRBV19; 7 bases align to TRBD1. There are 14 residues in the CDR3. CDR1 is LNHDA and CDR2 is SQIVND in the germline V gene (reference sequence). With V trimmed by 2 bases and J by 3 bases, 1 base remained unmatched. The CDR3 reads CASSITGDNQPQHF. The CDR3 nucleotides read TGTGCCAGTAGTATAACAGGGGACAATCAGCCCCAGCATTTT.

V gene TRBV28 combines with J gene TRBJ2-7; no clear D. Per the germline V gene, CDR1 is MDHEN and CDR2 is SYDVKM. V shed 9 bases and J shed 6 bases, with 9 bases lying between them. The CDR3 has 10 amino acids. The CDR3 loop reads CASLGPEQYF. Written as DNA, the CDR3 is TGTGCCAGTCTGGGCCCCGAGCAGTACTTC.

In its sample, this clone was seen a few times. The V call is TRBV4-1, the J call TRBJ1-6; D remains ambiguous. Trimming left V 3 bases short and J 5 bases short, with 11 bases between. Per the germline V gene, CDR1 is MGHRA and CDR2 is YSYEKL. CDR3 length: 15 amino acids. The CDR3 loop is CASSHPGVDNSPLHF. DNA for the CDR3: TGCGCCAGCAGCCATCCTGGAGTCGATAATTCACCCCTCCACTTT.

The CDR3 nucleotides read TGTGCCAGCAGTTTCCGGTGGAGGACTGAAGCTTTCTTT. It encodes CASSFRWRTEAFF. J is TRBJ1-1 and V is TRBV12-3 or TRBV12-4; D remains ambiguous. V lost 3 bases, J lost 5 bases, and 10 bases lay in between. The CDR3 contains 13 residues.

The gene calls are TRBV7-3 and TRBJ1-2; D is ambiguous. Germline loops: CDR1 SGHTA, CDR2 FQGTGA. The CDR3 has 13 amino acids. V lost 4 bases to trimming and J lost 5 bases, with 11 bases between them. CDR3 region: CASSSSDGYGYTF. CDR3 coding DNA: TGTGCCAGCAGCTCCTCGGACGGATATGGCTACACCTTC.

For the CDR3, the DNA is TGTGCCAGCAGTGACCCTTACGAGCAGTACTTC. Translation gives CASSDPYEQYF. The chain links TRBV2 to TRBJ2-7; D gene uncertain. This CDR3 region has 11 residues. The V gene's germline CDR1 is SNHLY and CDR2 FYNNEI. The V gene lost 3 bases and the J gene lost 4 bases, with 4 bases spanning the gap.